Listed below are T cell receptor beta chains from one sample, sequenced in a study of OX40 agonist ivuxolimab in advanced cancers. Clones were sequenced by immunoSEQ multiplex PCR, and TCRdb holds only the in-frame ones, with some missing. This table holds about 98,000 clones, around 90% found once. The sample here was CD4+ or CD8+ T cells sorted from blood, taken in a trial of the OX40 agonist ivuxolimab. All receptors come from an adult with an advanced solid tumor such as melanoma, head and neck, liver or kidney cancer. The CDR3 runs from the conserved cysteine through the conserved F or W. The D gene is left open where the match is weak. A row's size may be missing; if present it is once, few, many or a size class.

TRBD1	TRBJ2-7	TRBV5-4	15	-	TGTGCCAGCAGCTGGGACAGGGGGCTCTCCTACGAGCAGTACTTC	CASSWDRGLSYEQYF
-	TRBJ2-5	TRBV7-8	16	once	TGTGCCAGCAGCTTAGTAGATCACAGTGCTAAAGAGACCCAGTACTTC	CASSLVDHSAKETQYF
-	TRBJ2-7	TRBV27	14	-	TGTGCCAGCAGAAAATTTGACCCTGCCTACGAGCAGTACTTC	CASRKFDPAYEQYF
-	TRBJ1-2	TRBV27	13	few	TGTGCCAGCAGTATTTTCCGCGACTATGGCTACACCTTC	CASSIFRDYGYTF
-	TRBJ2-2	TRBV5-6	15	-	TGTGCCAGCAGACACGAAGTGGGGAACACCGGGGAGCTGTTTTTT	CASRHEVGNTGELFF
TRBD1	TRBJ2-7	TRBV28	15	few	TGTGCCAGCAGTCCGCCCGGACAGGGTTGGAGCGAGCAGTACTTC	CASSPPGQGWSEQYF
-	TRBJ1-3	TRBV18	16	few	TGTGCCAGCTCACTAAGTGCTGACAGCTCTGGAAACACCATATATTTT	CASSLSADSSGNTIYF
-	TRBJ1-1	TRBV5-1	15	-	TGCGCCAGCAGCTGGACTATAGAGATTAGCACTGAAGCTTTCTTT	CASSWTIEISTEAFF
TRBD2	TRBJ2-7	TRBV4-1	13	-	TGCGCCAGCAGCGGGGGGGGAGACTACGAGCAGTACTTC	CASSGGGDYEQYF
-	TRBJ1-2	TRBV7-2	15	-	TGTGCCAGCAGCTTAGACCCGGCCAGAGGCTATGGCTACACCTTC	CASSLDPARGYGYTF
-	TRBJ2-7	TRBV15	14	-	TGTGCCACCAGCAGAGTTGGGGGTTCCTACGAGCAGTACTTC	CATSRVGGSYEQYF
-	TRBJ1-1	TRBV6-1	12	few	TGTGCCAGCAGGCAGATGAACACTGAAGCTTTCTTT	CASRQMNTEAFF
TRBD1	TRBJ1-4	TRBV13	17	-	TGTGCCAGCAGCCGCTGGGACAGGGGATCTGTGGCTGAAAAACTGTTTTTT	CASSRWDRGSVAEKLFF
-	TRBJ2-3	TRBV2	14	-	TGTGCCAGCAGGAGGGAGATGAGCACAGATACGCAGTATTTT	CASRREMSTDTQYF
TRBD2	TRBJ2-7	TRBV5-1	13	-	TGCGCCAGCAGCTTGGAATTAGCGGGGAGCGTGTACTTC	CASSLELAGSVYF
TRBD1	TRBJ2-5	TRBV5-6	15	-	TGTGCCAGCAGCAGGGTGGCAGGGGGTGTCGAGACCCAGTACTTC	CASSRVAGGVETQYF
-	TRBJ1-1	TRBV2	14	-	TGTGCCAGCAGGGTTTTAACGGCAGGCTTTGAAGCTTTCTTT	CASRVLTAGFEAFF
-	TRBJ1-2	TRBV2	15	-	TGTGCCAGCAGCCGGGAAGGGGCTGGGAATGGTGGCTACACCTTC	CASSREGAGNGGYTF
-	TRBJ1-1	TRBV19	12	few	TGTGCCACCTCTGAGGGGTACGCTGAAGCTTTCTTT	CATSEGYAEAFF
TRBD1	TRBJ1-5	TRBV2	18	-	TGTGCCAGCACCGGGACAGGGGGCCCTTTGGGGATCGATCAGCCCCAGCATTTT	CASTGTGGPLGIDQPQHF
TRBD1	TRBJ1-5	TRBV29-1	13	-	TGCAGCGTTGATACAGGGGAGCATCAGCCCCAGCATTTT	CSVDTGEHQPQHF
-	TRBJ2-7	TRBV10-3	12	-	TGTGCCATCAGTGAGTCAGTCGGCGAGCAGTACTTC	CAISESVGEQYF
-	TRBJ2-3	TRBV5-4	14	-	TGTGCCAGCAGCGCCCGGGGCTTAGAAGGTACGCAGTATTTT	CASSARGLEGTQYF